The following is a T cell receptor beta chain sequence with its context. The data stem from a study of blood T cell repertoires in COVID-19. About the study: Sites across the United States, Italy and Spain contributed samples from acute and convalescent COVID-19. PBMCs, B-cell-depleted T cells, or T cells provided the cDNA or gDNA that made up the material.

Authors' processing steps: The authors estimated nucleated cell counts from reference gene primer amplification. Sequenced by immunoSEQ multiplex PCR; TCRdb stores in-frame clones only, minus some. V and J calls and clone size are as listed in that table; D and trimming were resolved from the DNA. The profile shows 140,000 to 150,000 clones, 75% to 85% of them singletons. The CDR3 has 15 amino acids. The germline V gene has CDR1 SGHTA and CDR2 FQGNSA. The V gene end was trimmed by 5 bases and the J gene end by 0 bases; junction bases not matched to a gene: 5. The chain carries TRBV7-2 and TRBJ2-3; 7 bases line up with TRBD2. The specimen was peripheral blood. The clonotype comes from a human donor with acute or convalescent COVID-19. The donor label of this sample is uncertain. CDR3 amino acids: CASSLLAPSTDTQYF. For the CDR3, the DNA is TGTGCCAGCAGCCTACTAGCGCCGAGCACAGATACGCAGTATTTT.